What follows are 27 T cell receptor beta chains derived from one specimen sequenced in a study of molecular identifiers for immune sequencing clone quantification. TCRdb re-called the PCR reads with MiXCR, one entry per CDR3 protein. Of 460,000 or so distinct CDR3 sequences in the sample, around 21% are singletons; the top ten hold approximately 0.84%. Material: naive CD8+ T cells from blood, with Jurkat cell RNA spiked in. Subset here: FACS-sorted CD8+CD4-CCR7+CD45RA+ naive T cells. Receptors were obtained from a human donor in good health. Some libraries in this study had Jurkat cell RNA spiked in.

This clonotype has a count of ten or more. The V and J genes are TRBV7-8 and TRBJ2-1; no firm D call. The germline V and J ends were trimmed by 5 bases and 4 bases, with 15 bases remaining between them. This CDR3 has 15 amino acids. CDR1 is SGHVS, CDR2 FQNEAQ, per germline. The CDR3 DNA follows: TGTGCCAGCAGCCCGAGCCGGAACCCATACAATGAGCAGTTCTTC. Amino acids: CASSPSRNPYNEQFF.

The sample holds a few counts of this clonotype. V and J are TRBV6-1 and TRBJ2-7; TRBD1 aligns across 7 bases. J was trimmed by 2 bases and V by 6 bases; bases with no gene match: 4. The CDR3 totals 13 residues. The germline gives CDR1 MNHNS, CDR2 SASEGT. CDR3 amino acids: CASRLQGTYEQYF. CDR3 nucleotides: TGTGCCAGCAGATTACAGGGGACCTACGAGCAGTACTTC.

The chain is built from TRBV7-9 and TRBJ2-3; D may be TRBD2 (6 bases). Germline CDR1 and CDR2: SEHNR and FQNEAQ (reference sequence). This CDR3 is 15 amino acids long. Trimming took off 5 bases at V and 1 base at J, with 13 bases between the two ends. For the CDR3, the DNA is TGTGCCAGCAGCCAAGGAGGGGTGGGCACAGATACGCAGTATTTT. As protein: CASSQGGVGTDTQYF.

There are many counts of this clonotype. The gene calls are TRBV7-2 and TRBJ2-3, with 8 bases matching TRBD1. The V gene's germline CDR1 is SGHTA and CDR2 FQGNSA. CDR3 length equals 16 residues. After removal of 5 bases from V and 4 bases from J, the junction contained 11 bases not matched to a gene. The CDR3 bases are TGTGCCAGCAGCGGGAGACAGGGGCAAGCTTCAGATACGCAGTATTTT. The encoded protein is CASSGRQGQASDTQYF.

There are a few counts of this clonotype. The rearrangement uses TRBV11-2 and TRBJ2-5; tentative D call: TRBD2 (5 bases). V lost 6 bases to trimming and J lost 5 bases, with 16 bases between them. Germline CDR1 SGHAT, CDR2 FQNNGV. The CDR3 totals 14 residues. CDR3 amino acids: CASRRHTSFETQYF. In nucleotides, the CDR3 is TGTGCCAGCAGGCGCCACACTAGTTTTGAGACCCAGTACTTC.

Notes on this clonotype: Possible read error: a much larger clone is one base away. This chain links TRBV20-1 with TRBJ2-3; TRBD1 might be the D (6 bases). The CDR3 consists of 13 residues. V gave up 1 base and J gave up 4 bases, with 9 bases separating them. CDR1 is DFQATT and CDR2 is SNEGSKA in the germline V gene (reference sequence). CDR3 coding DNA: TGCAGTGCTAGAGCCAGGGGCGCAGATACGCAGTATTTT. Translated, it gives CSARARGADTQYF.

This clonotype was detected only a few times. The V and J genes are TRBV29-1 and TRBJ2-1; D possibly matches TRBD1 or TRBD2 (6 bases each). Looked up from germline, CDR1 is SQVTM and CDR2 is ANQGSEA. Trimming took off 4 bases at V and 7 bases at J, with 17 bases between the two ends. This CDR3 has 14 amino acids. The CDR3 sequence: CSVGRGGNMNEQFF. The CDR3 region has the DNA TGCAGCGTTGGGAGAGGGGGGAATATGAATGAGCAGTTCTTC.

The chain carries TRBV5-4 and TRBJ2-7; 10 positions match TRBD1. The length of the CDR3 is 15 residues. The germline V gene has CDR1 SGHNT and CDR2 YYREEE (reference sequence). V lost 3 bases, J lost 0 bases, and 3 bases stayed unmatched. CDR3 protein: CASSWDRGNSYEQYF. CDR3 bases: TGTGCCAGCAGCTGGGACAGGGGAAACTCCTACGAGCAGTACTTC.

This clonotype appeared a few times. The genes are TRBV4-1 and TRBJ1-6; D is unresolved. Trimming cost V 3 bases and J 0 bases, with 15 bases left between them. Looked up from germline, CDR1 is MGHRA and CDR2 is YSYEKL. This CDR3 has 18 residues. CDR3 in DNA: TGCGCCAGCAGCCACGTGCTACAGCAGAGCTCCTATAATTCACCCCTCCACTTT. Amino acid sequence: CASSHVLQQSSYNSPLHF.

The CDR3 region has the DNA TGTGCCATCAGTGAGTCGACGGGTGCCTACGAGCAGTACTTC. Protein sequence: CAISESTGAYEQYF. This rearrangement joins TRBV10-3 to TRBJ2-7; D is undetermined. Looked up from germline, CDR1 is ENHRY and CDR2 is SYGVKD. The V and J ends lost 0 bases and 2 bases respectively, with 8 bases between them. The CDR3 consists of 14 residues.

In its sample, this clonotype was seen a few times. CDR3 amino acids: CASSLEVSGGPNEQFF. The DNA for the CDR3 is TGTGCCAGCAGCTTAGAGGTCTCAGGGGGCCCAAATGAGCAGTTCTTC. The J gene is TRBJ2-1, the V gene TRBV7-9, with TRBD1 matching over 8 bases. The J segment lost 7 bases and the V segment lost 1 base, leaving 9 bases of the junction unmatched. The CDR3 sequence is 16 residues long. The germline gives CDR1 SEHNR, CDR2 FQNEAQ (reference sequence).

This clonotype appeared a few times. In DNA, the CDR3 is TGTGCCAGCCAACGGGGGTATAGCAATCAGCCCCAGCATTTT. The encoded protein is CASQRGYSNQPQHF. The chain couples TRBV28 to TRBJ1-5, with a tentative D call TRBD1 (5 bases). Germline V lookup: CDR1 MDHEN, CDR2 SYDVKM. This CDR3 is 14 amino acids long. V lost 8 bases and J 0 bases, leaving 11 bases between the germline ends.

CDR3 coding DNA: TGCGCCAGCAGCAAAGGCACTGAGCAGTTCTTC. Translated, it gives CASSKGTEQFF. This chain uses TRBV4-1 with TRBJ2-1; D remains ambiguous. Germline loops: CDR1 MGHRA, CDR2 YSYEKL. CDR3 size: 11 residues. V was pared by 5 bases and J by 9 bases, with 8 bases between.

A few counts support this clonotype. The J gene is TRBJ2-5, the V gene TRBV19; possibly TRBD2 for D (6 bases). V lost 1 base and J 1 base, leaving 10 bases between the germline ends. This CDR3 has 15 amino acids. CDR1 and CDR2 from the germline V gene are LNHDA and SQIVND (reference sequence). CDR3 amino acids: CASSIGGGTQETQYF. The CDR3 DNA reads as TGTGCCAGTAGTATAGGAGGCGGGACCCAAGAGACCCAGTACTTC.

As regards this clonotype: A much larger clone is a single base away; this may be a read error. The chain recombines TRBV14 with TRBJ2-6, with 9 bases fitting TRBD1. Germline V gene sequence: CDR1 SGHDN, CDR2 FVKESK. The CDR3 is 19 residues long. CDR3 in DNA: TGTGCCAGCAGCCAAGATAACAGGGGGCGGATTGACGGGGCCAACGTCCCGACTTTC. It encodes CASSQDNRGRIDGANVPTF.

This clonotype was detected many times. The chain has TRBV6-5 and TRBJ2-7, with 7 bases identical to TRBD1. This CDR3 has 14 amino acids. Trimming took 1 base from V and 3 from J; bases not matched to a gene: 3. Germline V gene sequence: CDR1 MNHEY, CDR2 SVGAGI. For the CDR3, the DNA is TGTGCCAGCAGTTACTTTCCAGGGGGCTACGAGCAGTACTTC. Protein sequence: CASSYFPGGYEQYF.

This clonotype was seen more than once but under ten times. The rearrangement joins TRBV5-8 to TRBJ1-2, with 9 bases matching TRBD1. V lost 5 bases and J lost 2; bases outside the gene matches: 4. There are 14 residues in the CDR3. CDR1 and CDR2 from the germline V gene are SGHTS and YDEGEE. The CDR3 DNA sequence: TGTGCCAGCAGAAGGACAGGGGAGAACTATGGCTACACCTTC. Translating it yields CASRRTGENYGYTF.

Here the CDR3 reads CASSSALGTLDQPQHF. The CDR3 coding sequence is TGTGCCAGCAGTTCCGCCCTCGGGACACTGGATCAGCCCCAGCATTTT. The chain recombines TRBV6-2 or TRBV6-3 with TRBJ1-5; weak D call: TRBD1 (6 bases). Between the trimmed V and J ends, which lost 4 bases and 5 bases, there was a span of 18 bases. Germline CDR1 reads MNHEY; CDR2 reads SVGEGT. The CDR3 has 16 residues.

Regarding this clonotype: A much bigger clone sits one base away, suggesting this may be a read error. The V and J genes are TRBV5-1 and TRBJ2-2; 7 nucleotides agree with TRBD1. Germline V gives CDR1 SGHRS, CDR2 YFSETQ. The CDR3 loop spans 14 amino acids. As DNA, the CDR3 is TGCGCCAGCAGTCGGGGACAGAACACCGGGGAGCTGGTTTTT. As protein: CASSRGQNTGELVF. Drawing the rest from reference TRBV5-1 and TRBJ2-2, the complete variable domain is KAGVTQTPRYLIKTRGQQVTLSCSPISGHRSVSWYQQTPGQGLQFLFEYFSETQRNKGNFPGRFSGRQFSNSRSEMNVSTLELGDSALYLCASSRGQNTGELVFGEGSRLTVL.

This clonotype was counted at least ten times. V usage is TRBV11-2 and J usage is TRBJ2-3; the match to TRBD2 covers 7 bases. The germline V gene has CDR1 SGHAT and CDR2 FQNNGV. The trim removed 0 bases at V and 6 bases at J, leaving 9 bases unmatched. This CDR3 contains 16 residues. The DNA of the CDR3 is TGTGCCAGCAGCTTAGAATTTACTAGCGCGGGGGATACGCAGTATTTT. It codes for CASSLEFTSAGDTQYF. Drawing the rest from reference TRBV11-2 and TRBJ2-3, the complete variable domain is EAGVAQSPRYKIIEKRQSVAFWCNPISGHATLYWYQQILGQGPKLLIQFQNNGVVDDSQLPKDRFSAERLKGVDSTLKIQPAKLEDSAVYLCASSLEFTSAGDTQYFGPGTRLTVL.

The chain combines TRBV14 with TRBJ1-1; 7 bases are shared with TRBD1. Germline V gene lookup returns CDR1 SGHDN and CDR2 FVKESK. The CDR3 is 15 amino acids. The V and J ends lost 5 bases and 3 bases, in that order; junction bases with no gene match: 9. The CDR3 protein is CASSSHRGGDTEAFF. DNA for the CDR3: TGTGCCAGCAGCTCTCACAGGGGTGGTGACACTGAAGCTTTCTTT.

The rearrangement uses TRBV2 and TRBJ1-1; D ambiguous. Germline values: CDR1 SNHLY, CDR2 FYNNEI. The CDR3 has 16 residues. Trimming removed 2 bases at V and 4 bases at J, with 17 bases between. The CDR3 is CASSEIGPDLSTEAFF. Here the CDR3 DNA reads TGTGCCAGCAGTGAAATCGGGCCAGACTTGAGCACTGAAGCTTTCTTT.

About this clonotype: Being one base from a much bigger clone, this may be a read error. The chain is built from TRBV4-3 and TRBJ1-1, with D unclear. This CDR3 contains 16 residues. Germline CDR1 reads LGHNA; CDR2 reads YSLEER. The CDR3 sequence: CVSSQEVGVQTSEAFF. For the CDR3, the DNA is TGCGTCAGCAGCCAAGAGGTCGGTGTACAGACCTCTGAAGCTTTCTTT.

Remarks on this clonotype: This may come from a read error, since a much larger clone is one base off. V usage is TRBV24-1 and J usage is TRBJ1-1; D is perhaps TRBD1 (6 bases). With 9 bases removed from V and 3 bases from J, the gap between germline ends came to 13 bases. CDR1 and CDR2 (germline): KGHDR, SFDVKD. The CDR3 loop spans 13 amino acids. The CDR3 sequence: CATGAGAHTEAFF. In DNA, the CDR3 is TGTGCCACCGGGGCAGGGGCGCACACTGAAGCTTTCTTT.

This clonotype was recorded at least ten times. The genes are TRBV20-1 and TRBJ1-4; the D is unclear. CDR1 and CDR2 (germline): DFQATT, SNEGSKA (reference sequence). This CDR3 is 13 amino acids long. Trimming shortened V by 5 bases and J by 0 bases, and 7 bases separated the two germline ends. The CDR3 nucleotides read TGCAGTGCTTCTATCGCAACTAATGAAAAACTGTTTTTT. Translation gives CSASIATNEKLFF.

This clonotype was found a few times. The genes are TRBV27 and TRBJ2-7, with 10 bases fitting TRBD1. With 6 bases clipped from V and 3 bases from J, the junction kept 5 bases outside the gene matches. This CDR3 has 14 amino acids. Germline CDR1 reads MNHEY; CDR2 reads SMNVEV (reference sequence). CDR3 residues: CASRSTGGLYEQYF. In DNA, the CDR3 is TGTGCCAGCAGATCGACAGGGGGCCTCTACGAGCAGTACTTC.

The genes are TRBV12-3 or TRBV12-4 and TRBJ2-6; 10 bases line up with TRBD2. The trim removed 4 bases at V and 2 bases at J, leaving 17 bases unmatched. The CDR3 has 21 amino acids. The CDR3 here is CASSSPGRAGGVFAGANVLTF. The CDR3, as DNA: TGTGCCAGCAGTTCCCCGGGGAGAGCGGGGGGGGTATTTGCTGGGGCCAACGTCCTGACTTTC.